These T cell receptor beta chains were read from a single sample in a study of CD8 T cells in Susac syndrome. TCRdb re-called the immunoSEQ multiplex PCR reads through MiXCR, storing one row per CDR3 protein. The table lists fewer than 350,000 distinct CDR3 sequences, just over 90% of them singletons, with 0.06% to 0.075% in the top ten. The sequenced sample consisted of CD4+ T cells from PBMCs. The receptors shown here come from a human donor with multiple sclerosis. The CDR3 runs from the conserved cysteine through the conserved F or W. A D gene is named only where the DNA matches it firmly. Clone size appears in some rows only: once, few, many, or a class for an expanded clone.

J gene	CDR3 length	V gene	clone size	D gene	CDR3 DNA	CDR3 protein
TRBJ2-7	15	TRBV6-1	few	TRBD2	TGTGCCAGCAAAAAGAAGCGGGAGCCGTATTACGAGCAGTACTTC	CASKKKREPYYEQYF
TRBJ1-5	15	TRBV20-1	NA	NA	TGCAGTGCTAGAGACCACGCAGGTAGCAATCAGCCCCAGCATTTT	CSARDHAGSNQPQHF
TRBJ2-3	14	TRBV29-1	once	NA	TGCAGCGTTCTTGGCGGATTTAGCACAGATACGCAGTATTTT	CSVLGGFSTDTQYF
TRBJ2-3	14	TRBV7-3	NA	NA	TGTGCCAGCAGCCCTCGGCATAGCACAGATACGCAGTATTTT	CASSPRHSTDTQYF
TRBJ1-1	14	TRBV20-1	NA	NA	TGCAGTGCTACCCTCGGTGGTGGGAACACTGAAGCTTTCTTT	CSATLGGGNTEAFF
TRBJ1-1	14	TRBV29-1	NA	NA	TGCAGCGTTGAAGCTACAGGGCTGGGCACTGAAGCTTTCTTT	CSVEATGLGTEAFF
TRBJ2-4	15	TRBV11-3	NA	NA	TGTGCCAGCAGCTTAAGGGGGGGGGTAGCTGGCATTCAGTACTTC	CASSLRGGVAGIQYF
TRBJ1-2	13	TRBV3-1	NA	NA	TGTGCCAGCAGTCCAACAGGACCGCCCTCCTACACCTTC	CASSPTGPPSYTF
TRBJ1-6	15	TRBV7-3	NA	NA	TGTGCCAGCAGCTTGGACGTGGGAAATAATTCACCCCTCCACTTT	CASSLDVGNNSPLHF
TRBJ1-2	13	TRBV6-6	NA	NA	TGTGCCAGCAGTCCGGCAGTTAACTATGGCTACACCTTC	CASSPAVNYGYTF
TRBJ2-1	18	TRBV28	NA	TRBD1	TGTGCCAGCAACCAACGACAGGGACAGAGGCCCTCCGCCGTCGAGCAGTTCTTC	CASNQRQGQRPSAVEQFF
TRBJ2-7	13	TRBV4-2	NA	NA	TGTGCCAGCAGCCGAGAGCTAGGGTACGAGCAGTACTTC	CASSRELGYEQYF
TRBJ2-3	16	TRBV12-3/TRBV12-4	NA	NA	TGTGCCAGCAGTTCAGACGGGAGCGGCCTCACAGATACGCAGTATTTT	CASSSDGSGLTDTQYF
TRBJ2-1	18	TRBV9	NA	TRBD2	TGTGCCAGCAGCGTAGGGGCAGGTGGGCTAGCGGGAATCAATGAGCAGTTCTTC	CASSVGAGGLAGINEQFF
TRBJ2-1	14	TRBV29-1	NA	NA	TGCAGCGTTGATAAGTGGGGCTCCTACAATGAGCAGTTCTTC	CSVDKWGSYNEQFF
TRBJ1-3	12	TRBV25-1	few	NA	TGTGCCAGCAGTGCCTCTGGAAACACCATATATTTT	CASSASGNTIYF
TRBJ1-2	14	TRBV27	NA	TRBD1	TGTGCCAGCAGGAACCAGGGACAGGGTAGTGGCTACACCTTC	CASRNQGQGSGYTF
TRBJ2-3	15	TRBV29-1	NA	TRBD2	TGCAGCGTTGATCAGCGGGGGGGTTACGAAGATACGCAGTATTTT	CSVDQRGGYEDTQYF
TRBJ2-2	18	TRBV6-1	NA	NA	TGTGCCAGCAGCGCCTTATCCGGGGGTCCTCCGAACACCGGGGAGCTGTTTTTT	CASSALSGGPPNTGELFF
TRBJ2-3	14	TRBV5-4	NA	NA	TGTGCCAGCAGCCGGAGGACAGAACCGAATACGCAGTATTTT	CASSRRTEPNTQYF
TRBJ1-4	15	TRBV20-1	NA	NA	TGCAGTGCTAGGAGGGAGATGCAGACTAATGAAAAACTGTTTTTT	CSARREMQTNEKLFF
TRBJ2-1	13	TRBV24-1	NA	NA	TGTGCCACCAGTGACCCTGACAGGAGTGAGCAGTTCTTC	CATSDPDRSEQFF
TRBJ2-1	15	TRBV20-1	NA	TRBD1	TGCAGTGCTAATTCGGACAGGGAGGAGGCAGGTGAGCAGTTCTTC	CSANSDREEAGEQFF
TRBJ2-4	16	TRBV3-1	NA	NA	TGTGCCAGCAGCCACCTCCCGGGTCTAGCCAAAAACATTCAGTACTTC	CASSHLPGLAKNIQYF
TRBJ2-3	15	TRBV28	NA	NA	TGTGCCAGCAGTTCCCCGGGACCCTTCACAGATACGCAGTATTTT	CASSSPGPFTDTQYF
TRBJ2-3	17	TRBV7-9	NA	TRBD1	TGTGCCAGCAGCTTAAGCCGAACACAGGGGGCGCAGGATACGCAGTATTTT	CASSLSRTQGAQDTQYF
TRBJ2-1	13	TRBV29-1	NA	NA	TGCAGCGTGAAGGGTCGAAAACCTGGAGAGCAGTTCTTC	CSVKGRKPGEQFF
TRBJ2-5	15	TRBV3-1	NA	NA	TGTGCCAGCAGCCAAGGGAAGCCGGCGGGAGAGACCCAGTACTTC	CASSQGKPAGETQYF
TRBJ2-3	14	TRBV29-1	NA	TRBD1	TGCAGCGTTGAAACAGGGGAAGGCACAGATACGCAGTATTTT	CSVETGEGTDTQYF
TRBJ2-5	15	TRBV7-3	NA	TRBD1	TGTGCCAGCAGCGCCCAGGGGGTTTCGGGGGAGACCCAGTACTTC	CASSAQGVSGETQYF
TRBJ1-5	13	TRBV20-1	few	NA	TGCAGTGCTGGGGGGAAGGGCGATCAGCCCCAGCATTTT	CSAGGKGDQPQHF
TRBJ2-6	17	TRBV5-1	NA	NA	TGCGCCAGCAGCTTGTCCTCCGGGGCTTCTGGGGCCAACGTCCTGACTTTC	CASSLSSGASGANVLTF
TRBJ2-1	15	TRBV18	NA	TRBD2	TGTGCCAGCTCACCATTCAGCGGGGGGAAGAATGAGCAGTTCTTC	CASSPFSGGKNEQFF
TRBJ2-7	15	TRBV5-1	NA	NA	TGCGCCAGCAGCCGTGGACAGGGAGGGTCCTACGAGCAGTACTTC	CASSRGQGGSYEQYF
TRBJ2-5	15	TRBV19	NA	NA	TGTGCCAGTAGTAGAAACAGGGTGGAGGGGGAGACCCAGTACTTC	CASSRNRVEGETQYF
TRBJ1-2	13	TRBV19	NA	NA	TGTGCCAGTAGTACCCAGCGGAACTATGGCTACACCTTC	CASSTQRNYGYTF
TRBJ1-1	13	TRBV20-1	NA	NA	TGCAGTGCTCAGAAATCGAAGGGCTCGGAAGCTTTCTTT	CSAQKSKGSEAFF
TRBJ1-3	11	TRBV25-1	once	NA	TGTGCCAGCAGTGATGGGTTTAGCATATATTTT	CASSDGFSIYF
TRBJ1-3	16	TRBV18	once	TRBD1	TGTGCCAGCTCACCACCGGGGACAGTTTCTGGAAACACCATATATTTT	CASSPPGTVSGNTIYF
TRBJ1-2	18	TRBV7-2	NA	NA	TGTGCCAGCAGCTTGGGGGCACCGGGACACATCAACCACTATGGCTACACCTTC	CASSLGAPGHINHYGYTF
TRBJ1-4	16	TRBV4-1	NA	TRBD1	TGCGCCAGCAGCCCTCCCCAGGACAGGGGGCACGAAAAACTGTTTTTT	CASSPPQDRGHEKLFF
TRBJ2-7	15	TRBV25-1	NA	NA	TGTGCCAGCAGGCCAGTGGGTCCTGCATTCTACGAGCAGTACTTC	CASRPVGPAFYEQYF
TRBJ1-2	15	TRBV2	NA	NA	TGTGCCAGCAGAACCTCTCGGGGACGGTCGTATGGCTACACCTTC	CASRTSRGRSYGYTF
TRBJ1-1	13	TRBV12-3/TRBV12-4	NA	TRBD1	TGTGCCAGCACCCGCCGACAGGGCCAAGAAGCTTTCTTT	CASTRRQGQEAFF
TRBJ2-1	16	TRBV5-1	NA	NA	TGCGCCAGCAGCCCAGACGCGGGAAGCTCCTACAATGAGCAGTTCTTC	CASSPDAGSSYNEQFF
TRBJ1-6	16	TRBV19	NA	NA	TGTGCCAGTAGGGACAGTTCGAGCTCCTATAATTCACCCCTCCACTTT	CASRDSSSSYNSPLHF